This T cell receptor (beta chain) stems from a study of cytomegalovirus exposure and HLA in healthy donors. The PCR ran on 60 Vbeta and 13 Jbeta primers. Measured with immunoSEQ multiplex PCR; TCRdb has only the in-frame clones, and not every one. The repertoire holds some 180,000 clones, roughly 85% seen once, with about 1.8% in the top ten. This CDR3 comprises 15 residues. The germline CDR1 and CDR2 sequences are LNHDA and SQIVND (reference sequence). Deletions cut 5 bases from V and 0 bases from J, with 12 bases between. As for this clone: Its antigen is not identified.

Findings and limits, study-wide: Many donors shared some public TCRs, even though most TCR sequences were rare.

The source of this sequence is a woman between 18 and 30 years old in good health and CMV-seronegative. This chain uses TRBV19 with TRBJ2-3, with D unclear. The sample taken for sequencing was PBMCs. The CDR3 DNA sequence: TGTGCCAGTAGTGAGGATTGGCGGAGCACAGATACGCAGTATTTT. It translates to CASSEDWRSTDTQYF.